One sample yielded the 25 T cell receptor beta chains listed below, sequenced in a study of cytomegalovirus exposure and HLA in healthy donors. 60 Vbeta and 13 Jbeta primers were used in PCR. Generated by immunoSEQ multiplex PCR, the TCRdb table keeps only in-frame clones and is missing some. The repertoire holds about 110,000 clones, 65% to 85% seen once, with about 2.5% in the top ten. Sequenced material: PBMCs. These receptors originate from a man aged 18 to 30 in good health and CMV-seronegative.

The chain uses TRBV7-2 and TRBJ2-7; a possible D gene is TRBD2 (7 bases). V was shortened by 1 base and J by 0 bases, with 13 bases between the two germline ends. Per the germline V gene, CDR1 is SGHTA and CDR2 is FQGNSA. The CDR3 is 16 amino acids. The CDR3 DNA reads as TGTGCCAGCAGCTTAGTTGGGGGGGCTGTCTCCTACGAGCAGTACTTC. Translating gives CASSLVGGAVSYEQYF.

The J gene is TRBJ2-7, the V gene TRBV6-6; 7 bases line up with TRBD2. Germline V gene data show CDR1 as MNHNY and CDR2 as SVGAGI (reference sequence). Trimming at V came to 5 bases and at J to 6 bases, leaving 10 bases not matched to a gene. The length of the CDR3 is 14 residues. The CDR3 protein is CASSQGTTSGEQYF. CDR3 DNA sequence: TGTGCCAGCAGTCAAGGGACTACTTCGGGCGAGCAGTACTTC.

J is TRBJ2-2 and V is TRBV6-6, with D tentatively TRBD1 (6 bases). V dropped 7 bases and J dropped 5 bases, with 11 bases sitting between them. This CDR3 contains 13 residues. Germline V gives CDR1 MNHNY, CDR2 SVGAGI (reference sequence). CDR3: CASTEQGTGELFF. CDR3 in DNA: TGTGCCAGCACCGAACAGGGTACCGGGGAGCTGTTTTTT.

This sequence joins TRBV29-1 and TRBJ2-2; 10 bases match TRBD2. Trimming removed 4 bases from V and 4 bases from J; junction bases left unmatched: 9. CDR1 and CDR2 from the germline V gene are SQVTM and ANQGSEA. The CDR3 extends over 16 amino acids. CDR3 in DNA: TGCAGCGTTGCTGGCGGAGCGGGGGGGGCCACCGGGGAGCTGTTTTTT. Its translation: CSVAGGAGGATGELFF.

The chain recombines TRBV9 with TRBJ2-2; no clear D. This CDR3 is built from 14 residues. The V gene lost 1 base and the J gene lost 0 bases, with 4 bases spanning the gap. Germline V gives CDR1 SGDLS, CDR2 YYNGEE. The CDR3 coding sequence is TGTGCCAGCAGCGTACTCGCGAACACCGGGGAGCTGTTTTTT. Encoded protein: CASSVLANTGELFF.

The J gene is TRBJ1-1, the V gene TRBV7-9; D unclear. Trimming pared 5 bases from V and 2 bases from J, leaving 6 bases between. This CDR3 has 12 amino acids. Germline CDR1 SEHNR, CDR2 FQNEAQ (reference sequence). The CDR3 bases are TGTGCCAGCAGCCTACTTAACACTGAAGCTTTCTTT. Its translation is CASSLLNTEAFF.

The CDR3 coding sequence is TGTGCCAGCAGCGCCCAACAGGATAGGGGTGAAGCTTTCTTT. Its protein is CASSAQQDRGEAFF. The chain has TRBV9 and TRBJ1-1, with a possible D match to TRBD1 (5 bases). From germline, CDR1 is SGDLS and CDR2 YYNGEE. The length of the CDR3 is 14 residues. Trimming took off 3 bases at V and 7 bases at J, with 16 bases between the two ends.

The rearrangement uses TRBV7-2 and TRBJ1-1, with D hard to call. CDR1 and CDR2 from the germline V gene are SGHTA and FQGNSA. The V gene lost 4 bases and the J gene lost 0 bases, with 12 bases spanning the gap. This CDR3 is built from 15 residues. The CDR3 spells CASSSSFQVNTEAFF. DNA for the CDR3: TGTGCCAGCAGCTCGTCATTCCAGGTGAACACTGAAGCTTTCTTT.

The V and J genes are TRBV9 and TRBJ2-3; the match to TRBD2 covers 10 bases. J gave up 2 bases and V 0 bases, and 18 bases lay outside the gene matches. Germline CDR1 reads SGDLS; CDR2 reads YYNGEE. The CDR3 runs to 21 residues. Here the CDR3 reads CASSVAPSSGGALGLTDTQYF. Written as DNA, the CDR3 is TGTGCCAGCAGCGTAGCTCCCTCTAGCGGGGGAGCCTTAGGGCTCACAGATACGCAGTATTTT. Filled out from reference TRBV9 and TRBJ2-3, the complete variable domain reads DSGVTQTPKHLITATGQRVTLRCSPRSGDLSVYWYQQSLDQGLQFLIQYYNGEERAKGNILERFSAQQFPDLHSELNLSSLELGDSALYFCASSVAPSSGGALGLTDTQYFGPGTRLTVL.

The CDR3 region is CASSEQRGGAGELFF. Written as DNA, the CDR3 is TGTGCCAGCAGCGAACAGCGGGGAGGGGCCGGGGAGCTGTTTTTT. The chain is built from TRBV9 and TRBJ2-2; 7 bases line up with TRBD2. Trimming removed 3 bases from V and 6 bases from J; junction bases left unmatched: 8. The germline V gene encodes CDR1 SGDLS and CDR2 YYNGEE. CDR3 length: 15 residues.

With regard to this clone: At one of its ends the junction is not consistent with the germline gene, which may arise from a read error. V and J are TRBV5-4 and TRBJ1-3; no firm D call. Matching the DNA end better, TRBJ2-2 makes the J call doubtful. Germline V gene lookup returns CDR1 SGHNT and CDR2 YYREEE (reference sequence). The CDR3 has 12 residues. CDR3 loop: CAGSPDAGELFF. CDR3 nucleotides: TGTGCCGGCAGCCCGGACGCCGGGGAGCTGTTTTTT.

The CDR3 DNA is TGTGCCAGCAGCTTAAGATTTCAGGGAGGGGTGAATGGCTACACCTTC. This gives the protein CASSLRFQGGVNGYTF. The chain carries TRBV5-4 and TRBJ1-2; the D gene is possibly TRBD1 (5 bases). Germline assignment: CDR1 SGHNT and CDR2 YYREEE (reference sequence). V was clipped by 2 bases and J by 6 bases, with 20 bases between them. The CDR3 is made up of 16 amino acids.

The chain recombines TRBV5-1 with TRBJ2-2; a weak D match, TRBD2 (6 bases). Germline lookup yields CDR1 SGHRS and CDR2 YFSETQ. Trimming took 4 bases from V and 6 from J, leaving 13 bases between them. The CDR3 covers 14 residues. Here the CDR3 reads CASSPRGGAGELFF. Here the CDR3 DNA reads TGCGCCAGCAGCCCCCGCGGAGGGGCCGGGGAGCTGTTTTTT.

V and J are TRBV20-1 and TRBJ2-3; D gene ambiguous. V shed 1 base and J shed 9 bases, with 8 bases lying between them. CDR1 and CDR2 from the germline V gene are DFQATT and SNEGSKA (reference sequence). The CDR3 has 11 amino acids. Here the CDR3 DNA reads TGCAGTGCTAGAGTATCCGGGACGCAGTATTTT. Translated: CSARVSGTQYF.

V is TRBV9 and J is TRBJ2-7; 9 bases fit TRBD1. The length of the CDR3 is 15 residues. J lost 4 bases, V lost 3 bases, and 8 bases had no gene match. Germline-derived CDR1 and CDR2 are SGDLS and YYNGEE. The CDR3 DNA follows: TGTGCCAGCAGCGCCTACCGGGACAGGGTATACGAGCAGTACTTC. Translating it yields CASSAYRDRVYEQYF.

The chain joins TRBV5-4 to TRBJ2-3, with TRBD2 matching 7 bases. Looked up from germline, CDR1 is SGHNT and CDR2 is YYREEE (reference sequence). The CDR3 extends over 15 amino acids. V dropped 2 bases and J dropped 2; count of bases not matched to a gene: 5. The CDR3 DNA reads as TGTGCCAGCAGCTTCGGACTAGGTCTCACAGATACGCAGTATTTT. Encoded protein: CASSFGLGLTDTQYF.

V gene TRBV5-1 combines with J gene TRBJ1-1, with D tentatively TRBD1 (5 bases). The CDR3 is 15 residues long. V was shortened by 0 bases and J by 4 bases, with 13 bases between the two germline ends. Germline V gene sequence: CDR1 SGHRS, CDR2 YFSETQ. The CDR3 nucleotides are TGCGCCAGCAGCTTGGAGGTGGCCGGGGGCACTGAAGCTTTCTTT. Its translation: CASSLEVAGGTEAFF. Filled out from reference TRBV5-1 and TRBJ1-1, the complete variable domain reads KAGVTQTPRYLIKTRGQQVTLSCSPISGHRSVSWYQQTPGQGLQFLFEYFSETQRNKGNFPGRFSGRQFSNSRSEMNVSTLELGDSALYLCASSLEVAGGTEAFFGQGTRLTVV.

The chain employs TRBV4-2 and TRBJ1-1; D not resolved. The germline V gene has CDR1 LGHNA and CDR2 YNFKEQ. The CDR3 consists of 15 residues. V was shortened by 4 bases and J by 1 base, with 13 bases between the two germline ends. CDR3 in DNA: TGTGCCAGCAGCCGACTCCTGGCAGAGAACACTGAAGCTTTCTTT. This encodes CASSRLLAENTEAFF.

The V gene is TRBV6-5, the J gene TRBJ1-2; 7 bases are a match to TRBD1. Germline V lookup: CDR1 MNHEY, CDR2 SVGAGI. Trimming took 6 bases from V and 4 from J; bases not matched to a gene: 2. The CDR3 totals 12 residues. The CDR3 is CASRGTVYGYTF. The CDR3 DNA is TGTGCCAGCAGAGGGACAGTCTATGGCTACACCTTC.

The chain couples TRBV5-6 to TRBJ2-5; the match to TRBD2 covers 16 bases. CDR3 length: 18 amino acids. Germline V CDR1 and CDR2: SGHDT, YYEEEE. V lost 0 bases, J lost 5 bases, and 7 bases stayed unmatched. CDR3 in amino acids: CASSLGAGTSGGAETQYF. CDR3 DNA sequence: TGTGCCAGCAGCTTGGGCGCCGGGACTAGCGGGGGGGCGGAGACCCAGTACTTC.

CDR3 nucleotide sequence: TGTGCCAGCAGCCGGGGGTTTACGACCTACGAGCAGTACTTC. Translated, it gives CASSRGFTTYEQYF. The chain combines TRBV5-6 with TRBJ2-7, with a possible D match to TRBD2 (6 bases). Germline V lookup: CDR1 SGHDT, CDR2 YYEEEE. V was trimmed by 4 bases and J by 2 bases, leaving 13 bases between them. CDR3 length equals 14 residues.

The chain is built from TRBV19 and TRBJ1-5, with TRBD1 as a possible D gene (6 bases). Germline V lookup: CDR1 LNHDA, CDR2 SQIVND (reference sequence). The CDR3 has 13 amino acids. V lost 6 bases and J 2 bases, leaving 8 bases between the germline ends. CDR3 sequence: CASSDRRNQPQHF. CDR3 in DNA: TGTGCCAGTAGCGACAGGCGCAATCAGCCCCAGCATTTT.

The V gene is TRBV11-2, the J gene TRBJ1-2; 8 bases align to TRBD1. The CDR3 is 13 amino acids. Trimming at V came to 6 bases and at J to 3 bases, leaving 3 bases not matched to a gene. CDR1 and CDR2 (germline): SGHAT, FQNNGV. The CDR3 sequence is CASRLTGDYGYTF. CDR3 DNA sequence: TGTGCCAGCAGATTGACAGGGGACTATGGCTACACCTTC.

The CDR3 here is CASSIQGTDTQYF. The CDR3 DNA follows: TGTGCCAGTAGTATACAGGGCACAGATACGCAGTATTTT. The rearrangement joins TRBV19 to TRBJ2-3; D not certain. Germline CDR1 LNHDA, CDR2 SQIVND (reference sequence). V lost 2 bases, J lost 1 base, and 4 bases lay in between. The CDR3 has 13 amino acids.

This chain connects TRBV5-1 to TRBJ2-1; D is unresolved. V was cut by 0 bases and J by 3 bases, with 19 bases left in between. From germline, CDR1 is SGHRS and CDR2 YFSETQ. CDR3 length: 18 amino acids. The CDR3 DNA follows: TGCGCCAGCAGCTTGGGAACGTCCCTAGGCCCCCTCTACAATGAGCAGTTCTTC. Translated: CASSLGTSLGPLYNEQFF.